One sample yielded the 32 T cell receptor beta chains listed below, sequenced in a study of tumor-infiltrating lymphocytes in primary liver carcinoma. With around 490 ng total RNA as template and a constant-region primer, TCR beta cDNA was made. Slightly modified ARM-PCR with three nested multiplex PCR rounds yielded TCR beta libraries. With TRBV1-TRBV30 forward primers and a C-beta reverse primer, the first two PCR rounds were run for approximately 9 cycles each. TCRdb independently ran MiXCR on the multiplex PCR reads; one entry per CDR3 protein. The table has approximately 42,000 distinct CDR3 sequences, roughly 74% seen once. Taking about 18-32 mg of unsorted bulk tissue, the authors co-extracted RNA and DNA. The specimen was tumor-adjacent normal liver tissue. The receptors stem from a woman in her 30s with primary liver carcinoma and hepatitis B virus infection.

Remarks on this clonotype: One end of the junction is discordant with germline, which a read error may explain. V gene TRBV7-8 combines with J gene TRBJ2-7; D may be TRBD2 (5 bases). Germline-derived CDR1 and CDR2 are SGHVS and FQNEAQ. The CDR3 is 16 amino acids. In nucleotides, the CDR3 is TGTGCCAACAGCGCACCCCGGGGTCTCGCCCTCTACGAGCAGTACTTC. Translating it yields CANSAPRGLALYEQYF.

This clonotype was seen ten or more times. The chain employs TRBV21-1 and TRBJ2-7; the table's D call, TRBD1, was not checked against the DNA. TRBV21-1 is reported as a pseudogene. This CDR3 has 18 residues. The CDR3 protein is CASSKVGQGRFRSYEQYF. The DNA of the CDR3 is TGTGCCAGCAGTAAGGTCGGACAGGGGCGCTTTAGATCCTACGAGCAGTACTTC.

Turning to this clonotype: A read error may produce the germline difference seen at one junction end. The chain employs TRBV6-5 and TRBJ2-1; TRBD1 agrees at 9 bases. CDR3 size: 15 residues. Germline CDR1 MNHEY, CDR2 SVGAGI. CDR3 nucleotide sequence: TGTACCAGCAGCTACTTGGGACAGGGCCACAATGACCAGTTCTTC. As protein: CTSSYLGQGHNDQFF.

Comments on this clonotype: No conserved phenylalanine or tryptophan is present at the end of the CDR3, so a read error is the likely explanation. Because the CDR3's place on the DNA is in doubt, the DNA is left out and the CDR3 is given as listed by TCRdb. The J gene is TRBJ1-1, the V gene TRBV11-2; the table's D call TRBD1 went unverified against the DNA. A total of 14 residues make up the CDR3, ends included. Germline V gene sequence: CDR1 SGHAT, CDR2 FQNNGV. CDR3 sequence: CVSRYTGRRAETFL.

This chain links TRBV6-5 with TRBJ1-2, with no clear D. Trimming took off 7 bases at V and 8 bases at J, with 17 bases between the two ends. Germline CDR1 is MNHEY and CDR2 is SVGAGI. CDR3 size: 13 residues. The CDR3 loop reads CASNYSGRHGYTF. The CDR3 nucleotides are TGTGCCAGCAACTACTCCGGCAGGCACGGCTACACCTTC.

Comments on this clonotype: The junction does not match germline at one end; this may be a read error. The J gene is TRBJ2-1, the V gene TRBV5-1; D perhaps matches TRBD2 (6 bases). The CDR3 has 14 residues. Germline CDR1 SGHRS, CDR2 YFSETQ. This chain's CDR3 is CASGRGSGEAEQCF. For the CDR3, the DNA is TGCGCCAGCGGTCGGGGGTCGGGGGAGGCAGAGCAGTGCTTC.

About this clonotype itself: One junction end does not reproduce the germline sequence, and a read error may be involved. The rearrangement links TRBV11-2 to TRBJ2-3; a weak D match, TRBD2 (6 bases). CDR1 is SGHAT and CDR2 is FQNNGV in the germline V gene. This CDR3 comprises 16 residues. CDR3 nucleotide sequence: TGTGCCAACAGCGCGCGCGGGGCTCTTAGCACAGATACGCGGTATTTT. It is translated as CANSARGALSTDTRYF. The complete variable domain, with remaining parts taken from reference TRBV11-2 and TRBJ2-3, reads EAGVAQSPRYKIIEKRQSVAFWCNPISGHATLYWYQQILGQGPKLLIQFQNNGVVDDSQLPKDRFSAERLKGVDSTLKIQPAKLEDSAVYLCANSARGALSTDTRYFGPGTRLTVL.

Ten or more counts support this clonotype. The chain has TRBV6-2 or TRBV6-3 and TRBJ2-7; a possible D gene is TRBD2 (6 bases). The V end was cut by 5 bases, the J end by 4 bases, with 15 bases between. CDR3 length: 14 amino acids. The germline gives CDR1 MNHEY, CDR2 SVGEGT. The CDR3: CASSPSREPYEQYF. CDR3 DNA: TGTGCCAGCAGTCCAAGCCGGGAGCCTTACGAGCAGTACTTC.

This clonotype has a handful of counts. A much larger clone differs from this one at a single base, so this may be a read error. This chain uses TRBV30 with TRBJ1-2; no clear D. This CDR3 is 12 amino acids long. The germline V gene has CDR1 GTSNPN and CDR2 SVGIG (reference sequence). The V end was cut by 2 bases, the J end by 8 bases, with 12 bases between. CDR3 bases: TGTGCCTGGAGTCTACGGACCCTAGGCTACACCTTC. Its translation is CAWSLRTLGYTF.

Remarks on this clonotype: Relative to the germline gene, one junction end is altered; a read error may explain this. The chain links TRBV28 to TRBJ2-3, with D perhaps matching TRBD1 or TRBD2 (5 bases each). This CDR3 has 15 amino acids. From germline, CDR1 is MDHEN and CDR2 SYDVKM. CDR3 amino acids: CTSSYPSGRQDTQYF. CDR3 bases: TGTACCAGCAGTTACCCCTCGGGACGGCAAGATACGCAGTATTTT. The entire variable domain, with the rest obtained from reference TRBV28 and TRBJ2-3, is as follows: DVKVTQSSRYLVKRTGEKVFLECVQDMDHENMFWYRQDPGLGLRLIYFSYDVKMKEKGDIPEGYSVSREKKERFSLILESASTNQTSMYLCTSSYPSGRQDTQYFGPGTRLTVL.

This clonotype is labeled as medium-sized. J is TRBJ2-2 and V is TRBV5-5, with 11 positions matching TRBD1. Trimming removed 3 bases from V and 5 bases from J; junction bases left unmatched: 3. The CDR3 has 15 amino acids. Germline CDR1 reads SGHKS; CDR2 reads YYEKEE (reference sequence). In nucleotides, the CDR3 is TGTGCCAGCAGCTATGGGACAGGGGGGACCGGGGAGCTGTTTTTT. It codes for CASSYGTGGTGELFF.

This rearrangement joins TRBV6-6 to TRBJ2-3, with 8 bases that match TRBD2. V lost 9 bases and J lost 4; bases outside the gene matches: 9. This CDR3 has 14 residues. CDR1 and CDR2 (germline): MNHNY, SVGAGI (reference sequence). The CDR3 loop reads CASQTSGSADTQYF. CDR3 nucleotides: TGTGCCAGTCAAACAAGCGGGAGCGCAGATACGCAGTATTTT.

As regards this clonotype: A junction boundary mismatches the germline segment, possibly from a read error. The rearrangement uses TRBV20-1 and TRBJ2-5, with 7 bases fitting TRBD1. Germline values: CDR1 DFQATT, CDR2 SNEGSKA (reference sequence). The CDR3 totals 13 residues. The CDR3 DNA follows: TGCAGTTCTAGGACAGGTCCCCAAGAGACCCAGTACTTC. Amino acid sequence: CSSRTGPQETQYF.

To note about this clonotype: A much larger clone is a single base away; this may be a read error. The rearrangement joins TRBV5-1 to TRBJ2-1, with 10 bases lining up with TRBD1. The length of the CDR3 is 15 residues. From germline, CDR1 is SGHRS and CDR2 YFSETQ. CDR3 nucleotide sequence: TGCGCCAGCAGCTGGGGGACAGGGGAACACAATGAGCTGTTCTTC. Residues: CASSWGTGEHNELFF. Looking up the rest from reference TRBV5-1 and TRBJ2-1 gives the full variable domain: KAGVTQTPRYLIKTRGQQVTLSCSPISGHRSVSWYQQTPGQGLQFLFEYFSETQRNKGNFPGRFSGRQFSNSRSEMNVSTLELGDSALYLCASSWGTGEHNELFFGPGTRLTVL.

This chain joins TRBV6-5 and TRBJ2-6; 9 nucleotides agree with TRBD1. CDR1 is MNHEY and CDR2 is SVGAGI in the germline V gene. V dropped 6 bases and J dropped 13; count of bases not matched to a gene: 22. This CDR3 region has 18 residues. The CDR3 sequence is CASRTYRGRVSGVNVLTF. The CDR3 coding sequence is TGTGCCAGCAGGACATACAGGGGGCGCGTCTCTGGGGTCAATGTCCTGACTTTC.

Remarks on this clonotype: A read error may produce the germline difference seen at one junction end. This rearrangement joins TRBV5-6 to TRBJ2-6; D may be TRBD1 (5 bases). The CDR3 runs to 17 residues. Germline V CDR1 and CDR2: SGHDT, YYEEEE. The CDR3 region is CASSQDNGFSRANVLTF. The CDR3 DNA follows: TGTGCCAGCAGCCAGGACAACGGCTTCTCTAGGGCCAACGTCCTGACTTTC.

On this clonotype: At one of its ends the junction is not consistent with the germline gene, which may arise from a read error. The chain carries TRBV11-2 and TRBJ2-5; TRBD1 agrees at 9 bases. CDR3 length equals 16 residues. The germline CDR1 and CDR2 sequences are SGHAT and FQNNGV. CDR3 nucleotide sequence: TGTGCCGGTAGCACAAGTACAGGGGGCGCGAAAGAGACCCAATACTTC. This sequence encodes CAGSTSTGGAKETQYF. The full variable domain, in which reference TRBV11-2 and TRBJ2-5 provide the parts outside the CDR3, is EAGVAQSPRYKIIEKRQSVAFWCNPISGHATLYWYQQILGQGPKLLIQFQNNGVVDDSQLPKDRFSAERLKGVDSTLKIQPAKLEDSAVYLCAGSTSTGGAKETQYFGPGTRLLVL.

This clonotype occurred once. V usage is TRBV11-2 and J usage is TRBJ2-7; 7 nucleotides align to TRBD1. With 8 bases clipped from V and 6 bases from J, the junction kept 10 bases outside the gene matches. The germline V gene has CDR1 SGHAT and CDR2 FQNNGV. The CDR3 is 13 amino acids. CDR3: CASDLEGGGEQYF. CDR3 sequence (DNA): TGTGCCAGCGATTTGGAAGGGGGCGGCGAGCAGTACTTC.

This clonotype showed up many times. The chain uses TRBV28 and TRBJ2-3; TRBD2 might be the D (5 bases). The CDR3 spans 16 residues. Trimming took off 1 base at V and 1 base at J, with 12 bases between the two ends. Germline loops: CDR1 MDHEN, CDR2 SYDVKM. In DNA, the CDR3 is TGTGCCAGCAGTTTATTGGGCTCTAGCCGCACAGATACGCAGTATTTT. Encoded protein: CASSLLGSSRTDTQYF. Looking up the rest from reference TRBV28 and TRBJ2-3 gives the full variable domain: DVKVTQSSRYLVKRTGEKVFLECVQDMDHENMFWYRQDPGLGLRLIYFSYDVKMKEKGDIPEGYSVSREKKERFSLILESASTNQTSMYLCASSLLGSSRTDTQYFGPGTRLTVL.

Remarks on this clonotype: The junction departs from germline at one end; a sequencing error may be responsible. This chain uses TRBV7-8 with TRBJ1-5; D unresolved. The CDR3 totals 16 residues. Germline-derived CDR1 and CDR2 are SGHVS and FQNEAQ. CDR3 amino acids: CARSLRVQLSNQPQHF. The CDR3, as DNA: TGTGCCAGGAGCTTAAGGGTACAACTTAGCAATCAGCCCCAGCATTTT.

Turning to this clonotype: The junction departs from germline at one end; a sequencing error may be responsible. The gene calls are TRBV4-3 and TRBJ2-3; D may be TRBD1 or TRBD2 (5 bases each). The CDR3 has 16 amino acids. Per germline, CDR1 LGHNA and CDR2 YSLEER. CDR3 nucleotides: TGCGCCGGCAGCCAAGAGGGGCTGGCGAGTACAGATACGCAGTATTTT. This codes for CAGSQEGLASTDTQYF.

As regards this clonotype: The conserved final phenylalanine or tryptophan is absent from the CDR3, which likely points to a read error. The chain is built from TRBV4-2 and TRBJ2-1, with no clear D. The germline CDR1 and CDR2 sequences are LGHNA and YNFKEQ. The CDR3 totals 15 residues. The CDR3 DNA reads as TGTGCTAGCAGCCAAGAGACGCAATGGGCCAATGAGCAGTTCGTC. It is translated as CASSQETQWANEQFV.

Turning to this clonotype: One end of the junction does not line up with germline, which may come from a read error. The chain has TRBV6-1 and TRBJ1-6; TRBD1 might be the D (6 bases). Germline V gene lookup returns CDR1 MNHNS and CDR2 SASEGT. This CDR3 has 15 amino acids. CDR3 in amino acids: CASSEQGDNGSPLHF. The CDR3 DNA is TGTGCCAGTAGTGAACAGGGTGATAACGGTTCACCCCTCCACTTT.

The J gene is TRBJ2-1, the V gene TRBV11-2; tentative D call: TRBD2 (7 bases). CDR3 length: 14 residues. V dropped 5 bases and J dropped 15 bases, with 23 bases sitting between them. Germline loops: CDR1 SGHAT, CDR2 FQNNGV. The CDR3 region has the DNA TGTGCCAGCAGCCCCGGGGGGCCGTGGAATGGGCTGTTCTTC. It yields the protein CASSPGGPWNGLFF.

About this clonotype: One end of the junction varies from germline; a read error may be responsible. The chain carries TRBV7-9 and TRBJ1-2; D gene uncertain. Germline V gene lookup returns CDR1 SEHNR and CDR2 FQNEAQ (reference sequence). There are 16 residues in the CDR3. The CDR3 spells CASSLPTETPNYSYTF. The CDR3 DNA reads as TGTGCCAGCAGCTTACCGACGGAGACACCCAACTATAGCTACACCTTC.

Remarks on this clonotype: This CDR3 fails to terminate in the conserved phenylalanine or tryptophan, so it likely reflects a read error. The DNA is left out, because the CDR3 cannot be placed on it with certainty; the CDR3 is given as TCRdb lists it. The CDR3 sequence: CASSQDRGWAEFL. This chain joins TRBV4-1 and TRBJ2-1; TRBD2 is taken as the D call from the table, unchecked against the DNA. The CDR3 is 13 amino acids long, termini counted. CDR1 is MGHRA and CDR2 is YSYEKL in the germline V gene.

In the case of this clonotype: At one end, the junction sequence differs from germline, possibly due to a read error. The genes are TRBV12-3 or TRBV12-4 and TRBJ2-7; a weak D match, TRBD1 (5 bases). The CDR3 is 14 residues long. The CDR3 DNA sequence: TGTGCCAGCATTGCACGACAGAGCTCCTACGAGCAGTATTTC. Translation: CASIARQSSYEQYF.

This clonotype was recorded only once. With a much larger clone just one base away, this may be a read error. The genes are TRBV5-1 and TRBJ2-1; 7 bases align to TRBD2. Germline CDR1 reads SGHRS; CDR2 reads YFSETQ. The CDR3 has 15 residues. This CDR3 reads CTSSLEVGGGDEQFF. CDR3 sequence (DNA): TGCACCAGCAGCTTGGAAGTCGGGGGAGGGGATGAGCAGTTCTTC.

The rearrangement links TRBV11-2 to TRBJ2-1, with D perhaps matching TRBD1 or TRBD2 (5 bases each). The V gene's germline CDR1 is SGHAT and CDR2 FQNNGV. This CDR3 is 14 amino acids long. Trimming cost V 5 bases and J 7 bases, with 15 bases left between them. The CDR3 sequence is CASSLWGMCNEQFF. DNA for the CDR3: TGTGCCAGCAGCCTCTGGGGGATGTGTAATGAGCAGTTCTTC.

Comments on this clonotype: Mismatch with germline at one junction end may stem from a read error. This chain joins TRBV11-2 and TRBJ1-3, with TRBD1 matching over 7 bases. The CDR3 consists of 11 residues. The germline V gene encodes CDR1 SGHAT and CDR2 FQNNGV. The CDR3 is CTSSRGTALYF. The CDR3 DNA follows: TGCACCAGCAGCCGGGGGACAGCCCTCTATTTT.

For this clonotype: This CDR3 fails to terminate in the conserved phenylalanine or tryptophan, so it likely reflects a read error. The J gene is TRBJ2-7, the V gene TRBV11-2, with D maybe TRBD1 (5 bases). Germline V lookup: CDR1 SGHAT, CDR2 FQNNGV. This CDR3 has 13 amino acids. Here the CDR3 DNA reads TGTGCCAGGAGCTTTCCGGCAGGGTACGAGCAGTACTCC. Translated, it gives CARSFPAGYEQYS.

By share, this clonotype ranks as medium-sized. The J gene is TRBJ2-7, the V gene TRBV4-3, with D tentatively TRBD2 (6 bases). The CDR3 loop spans 15 amino acids. V was trimmed by 5 bases and J by 4 bases, leaving 18 bases between them. CDR1 is LGHNA and CDR2 is YSLEER in the germline V gene. CDR3: CASSAHGDGGYEQYF. The CDR3 coding sequence is TGCGCCAGCAGCGCTCATGGGGACGGGGGTTACGAGCAGTACTTC.